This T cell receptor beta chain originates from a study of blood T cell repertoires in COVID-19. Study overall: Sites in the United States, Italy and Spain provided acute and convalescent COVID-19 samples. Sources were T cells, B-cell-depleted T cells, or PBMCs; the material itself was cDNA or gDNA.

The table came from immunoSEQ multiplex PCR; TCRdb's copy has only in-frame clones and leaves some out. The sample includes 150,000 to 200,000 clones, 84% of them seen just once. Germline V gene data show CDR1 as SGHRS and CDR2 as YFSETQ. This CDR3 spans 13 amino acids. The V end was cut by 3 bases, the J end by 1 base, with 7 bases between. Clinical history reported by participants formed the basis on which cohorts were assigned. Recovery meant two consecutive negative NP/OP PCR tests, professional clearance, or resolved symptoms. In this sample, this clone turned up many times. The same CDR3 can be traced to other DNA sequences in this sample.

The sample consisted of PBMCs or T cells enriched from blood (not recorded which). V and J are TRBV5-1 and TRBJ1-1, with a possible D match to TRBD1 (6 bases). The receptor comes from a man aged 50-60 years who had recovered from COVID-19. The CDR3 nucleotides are TGCGCCAGCAGCTCACAGGGGAACACTGAAGCTTTCTTT. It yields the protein CASSSQGNTEAFF.